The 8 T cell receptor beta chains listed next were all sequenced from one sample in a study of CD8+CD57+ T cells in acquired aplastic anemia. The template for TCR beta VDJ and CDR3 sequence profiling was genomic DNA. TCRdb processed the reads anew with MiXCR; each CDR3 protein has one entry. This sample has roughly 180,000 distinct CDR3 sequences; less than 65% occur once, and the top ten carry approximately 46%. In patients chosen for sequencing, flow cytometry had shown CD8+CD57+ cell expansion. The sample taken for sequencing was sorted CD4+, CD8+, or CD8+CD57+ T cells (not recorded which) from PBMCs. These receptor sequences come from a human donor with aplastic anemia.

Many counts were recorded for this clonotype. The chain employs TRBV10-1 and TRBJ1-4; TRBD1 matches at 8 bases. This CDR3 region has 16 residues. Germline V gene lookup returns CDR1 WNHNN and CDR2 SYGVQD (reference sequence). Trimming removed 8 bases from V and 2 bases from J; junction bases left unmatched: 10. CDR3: CASPLPRTGTNEKLFF. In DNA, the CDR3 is TGCGCCAGCCCGTTACCCCGGACAGGGACTAATGAAAAACTGTTTTTT.

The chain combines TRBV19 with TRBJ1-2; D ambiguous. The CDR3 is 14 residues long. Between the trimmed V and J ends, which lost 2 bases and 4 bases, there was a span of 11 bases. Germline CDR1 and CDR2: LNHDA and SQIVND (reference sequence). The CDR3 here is CASSISPVSYGYTF. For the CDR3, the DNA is TGTGCCAGTAGTATATCTCCCGTAAGCTATGGCTACACCTTC.

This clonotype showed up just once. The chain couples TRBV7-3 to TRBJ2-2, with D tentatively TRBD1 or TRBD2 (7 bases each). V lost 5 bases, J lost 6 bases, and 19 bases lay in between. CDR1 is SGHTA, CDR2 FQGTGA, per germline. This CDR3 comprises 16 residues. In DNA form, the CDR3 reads TGTGCCAGCAGCGCCACCACAGGGGAGGGGGCCGGGGAGCTGTTTTTT. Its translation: CASSATTGEGAGELFF.

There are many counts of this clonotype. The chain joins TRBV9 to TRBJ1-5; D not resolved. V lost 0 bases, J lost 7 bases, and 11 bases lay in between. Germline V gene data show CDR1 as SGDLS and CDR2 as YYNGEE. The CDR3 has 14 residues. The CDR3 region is CASSVEGSGQPQHF. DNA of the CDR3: TGTGCCAGCAGCGTAGAGGGTTCCGGGCAGCCCCAGCATTTT.

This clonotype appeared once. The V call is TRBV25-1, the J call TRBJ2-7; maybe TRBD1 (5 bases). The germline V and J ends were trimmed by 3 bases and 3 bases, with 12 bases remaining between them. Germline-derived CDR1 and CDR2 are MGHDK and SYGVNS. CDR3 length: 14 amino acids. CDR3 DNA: TGTGCCAGCAGTGATCACCAGGGCCTCTACGAGCAGTACTTC. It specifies CASSDHQGLYEQYF.

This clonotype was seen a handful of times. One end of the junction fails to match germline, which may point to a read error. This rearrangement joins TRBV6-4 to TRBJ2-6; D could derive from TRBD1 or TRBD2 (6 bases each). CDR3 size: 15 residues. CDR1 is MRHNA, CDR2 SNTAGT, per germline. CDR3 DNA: TGTGCCAGCAGTGAAGGGGGGTCTGCGGCCAACGTCCTGACTTTC. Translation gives CASSEGGSAANVLTF.

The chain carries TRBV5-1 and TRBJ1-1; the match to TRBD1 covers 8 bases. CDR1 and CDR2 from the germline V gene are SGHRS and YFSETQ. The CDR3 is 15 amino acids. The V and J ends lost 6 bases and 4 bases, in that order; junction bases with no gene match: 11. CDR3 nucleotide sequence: TGCGCCAGCACGCAGGGGGCGCGGAGTGCCACTGAAGCTTTCTTT. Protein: CASTQGARSATEAFF.

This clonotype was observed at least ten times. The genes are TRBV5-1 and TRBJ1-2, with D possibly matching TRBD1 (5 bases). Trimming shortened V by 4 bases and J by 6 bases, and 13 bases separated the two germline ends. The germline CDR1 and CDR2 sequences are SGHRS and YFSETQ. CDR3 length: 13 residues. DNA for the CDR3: TGCGCCAGCAGCCCGCCGGGGGGGGATGGCTACACCTTC. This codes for CASSPPGGDGYTF. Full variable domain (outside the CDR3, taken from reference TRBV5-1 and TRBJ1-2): KAGVTQTPRYLIKTRGQQVTLSCSPISGHRSVSWYQQTPGQGLQFLFEYFSETQRNKGNFPGRFSGRQFSNSRSEMNVSTLELGDSALYLCASSPPGGDGYTFGSGTRLTVV.